The 6 T cell receptor beta chains listed next were all sequenced from one sample in a study of prognosis after radiotherapy for stage I lung cancer. Two-round multiplex PCR on genomic DNA was the method by which TCR beta CDR3 was amplified. It was primers specific to each TRBV and TRBJ gene that first-round PCR used. TCRdb re-analysed the multiplex PCR reads in MiXCR, keeping a single row per CDR3 protein. The sample includes fewer than 35,000 distinct CDR3 sequences, more than 25% of them seen just once. The starting material was PBMCs, obtained before or after stereotactic body radiation therapy (not recorded which). These receptors were obtained from a donor of 50 years or more with non-small cell lung cancer.

This clonotype was seen many times. The chain uses TRBV5-1 and TRBJ1-3; D remains unclear. V was shortened by 4 bases and J by 4 bases, with 9 bases between the two germline ends. In germline, CDR1 is SGHRS, CDR2 YFSETQ. The CDR3 is 13 amino acids. The CDR3 here is CASSDNMGNTIYF. The CDR3 DNA reads as TGCGCCAGCAGCGACAATATGGGAAACACCATATATTTT.

This clonotype was observed at least ten times. The V call is TRBV7-2, the J call TRBJ2-5; the D gene is possibly TRBD2 (5 bases). Per the germline V gene, CDR1 is SGHTA and CDR2 is FQGNSA. V shed 0 bases and J shed 2 bases, with 7 bases lying between them. The CDR3 is 14 residues long. Here the CDR3 reads CASSLALAQETQYF. CDR3 coding DNA: TGTGCCAGCAGCTTAGCGCTAGCTCAAGAGACCCAGTACTTC.

The sample holds many counts of this clonotype. The chain employs TRBV19 and TRBJ1-5, with D uncertain. The CDR3 totals 15 residues. In germline, CDR1 is LNHDA, CDR2 SQIVND (reference sequence). V gave up 3 bases and J gave up 1 base, with 10 bases separating them. The chain's CDR3 is CASSMAGYSNQPQHF. CDR3 DNA: TGTGCCAGTAGTATGGCGGGGTACAGCAATCAGCCCCAGCATTTT.

This clonotype has a count of ten or more. The gene calls are TRBV5-1 and TRBJ2-7; D is possibly TRBD1 (5 bases). With 2 bases removed from V and 6 bases from J, the gap between germline ends came to 12 bases. The length of the CDR3 is 13 residues. Germline loops: CDR1 SGHRS, CDR2 YFSETQ. The CDR3 here is CASSFLGVGEQYF. The CDR3 DNA is TGCGCCAGCAGCTTCCTAGGGGTCGGCGAGCAGTACTTC.

This clonotype was seen many times. This sequence joins TRBV6-5 and TRBJ2-2; 8 bases align to TRBD2. The CDR3 runs 14 residues. Germline-derived CDR1 and CDR2 are MNHEY and SVGAGI. The trim removed 4 bases at V and 6 bases at J, leaving 4 bases unmatched. CDR3 nucleotides: TGTGCCAGCAGTTTTCTCGGGGGGGCCGGGGAGCTGTTTTTT. Translating it yields CASSFLGGAGELFF.

This clonotype was observed many times. DNA of the CDR3: TGTGCCAGCCGGGCGGAGGGAGGAAATCAGCCCCAGCATTTT. Translating it yields CASRAEGGNQPQHF. The chain uses TRBV28 and TRBJ1-5; D gene uncertain. The V end was cut by 8 bases, the J end by 4 bases, with 15 bases between. The CDR3 runs 14 residues. Germline V gives CDR1 MDHEN, CDR2 SYDVKM.